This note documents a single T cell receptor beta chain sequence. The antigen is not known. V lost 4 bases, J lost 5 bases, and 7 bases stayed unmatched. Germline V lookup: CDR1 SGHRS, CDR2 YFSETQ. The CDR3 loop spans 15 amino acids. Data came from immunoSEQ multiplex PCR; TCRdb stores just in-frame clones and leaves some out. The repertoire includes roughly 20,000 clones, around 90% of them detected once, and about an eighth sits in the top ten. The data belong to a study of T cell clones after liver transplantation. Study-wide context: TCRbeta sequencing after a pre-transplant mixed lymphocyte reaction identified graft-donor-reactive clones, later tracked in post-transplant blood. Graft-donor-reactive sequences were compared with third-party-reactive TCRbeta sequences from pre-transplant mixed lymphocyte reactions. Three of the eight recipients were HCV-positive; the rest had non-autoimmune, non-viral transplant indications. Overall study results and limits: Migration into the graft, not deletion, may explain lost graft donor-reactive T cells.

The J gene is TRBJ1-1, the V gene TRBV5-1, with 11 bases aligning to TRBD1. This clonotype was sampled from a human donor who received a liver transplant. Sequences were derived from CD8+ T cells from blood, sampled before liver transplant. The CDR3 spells CASSGGTGGGTEAFF. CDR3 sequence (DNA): TGCGCCAGCAGCGGCGGGACAGGGGGAGGAACTGAAGCTTTCTTT.